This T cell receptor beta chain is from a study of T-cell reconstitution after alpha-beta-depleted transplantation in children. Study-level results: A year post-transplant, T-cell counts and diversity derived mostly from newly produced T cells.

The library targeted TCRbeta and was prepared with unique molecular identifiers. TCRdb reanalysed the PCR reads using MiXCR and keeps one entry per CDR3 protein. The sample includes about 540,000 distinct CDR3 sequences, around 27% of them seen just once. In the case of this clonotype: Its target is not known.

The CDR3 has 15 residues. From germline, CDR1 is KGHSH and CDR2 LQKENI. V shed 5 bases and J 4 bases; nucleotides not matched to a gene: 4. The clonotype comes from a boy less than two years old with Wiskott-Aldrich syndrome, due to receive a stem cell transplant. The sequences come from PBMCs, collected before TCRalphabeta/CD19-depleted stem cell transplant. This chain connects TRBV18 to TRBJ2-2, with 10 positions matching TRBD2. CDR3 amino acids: CASSFASGSTGELFF. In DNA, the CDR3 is TGTGCCAGCTCATTCGCTAGCGGGAGCACCGGGGAGCTGTTTTTT. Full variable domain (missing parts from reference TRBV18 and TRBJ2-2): NAGVMQNPRHLVRRRGQEARLRCSPMKGHSHVYWYRQLPEEGLKFMVYLQKENIIDESGMPKERFSAEFPKEGPSILRIQQVVRGDSAAYFCASSFASGSTGELFFGEGSRLTVL.